The 26 T cell receptor beta chains below were found in one sample sequenced in a study of control samples from healthy donors and cancer patients. The assay was immunoSEQ multiplex PCR, and TCRdb's table has in-frame clones only and misses some. Here the sample spans some 170,000 clones, 94% being singletons. The source material was PBMCs. Receptor source: a man aged 55 to 69 with colorectal cancer.

This clone was counted only a few times. The genes are TRBV2 and TRBJ2-5; a possible D gene is TRBD1 (7 bases). The length of the CDR3 is 14 residues. V dropped 6 bases and J dropped 3 bases, with 14 bases sitting between them. The germline CDR1 and CDR2 sequences are SNHLY and FYNNEI. CDR3 sequence: CASRTQGGKETQYF. CDR3 sequence (DNA): TGTGCCAGCAGGACTCAGGGGGGAAAAGAGACCCAGTACTTC.

This chain joins TRBV29-1 and TRBJ2-3; 7 positions match TRBD1. The CDR3 sequence is 15 residues long. Germline-derived CDR1 and CDR2 are SQVTM and ANQGSEA. Trimming took 0 bases from V and 4 from J; bases not matched to a gene: 7. The CDR3 protein is CSVEDPYRGSDTQYF. The CDR3 region has the DNA TGCAGCGTTGAAGATCCATACAGGGGCTCAGATACGCAGTATTTT.

J is TRBJ2-7 and V is TRBV6-5, with 9 bases aligning to TRBD2. V dropped 7 bases and J dropped 5; count of bases not matched to a gene: 6. The CDR3 contains 13 residues. Germline CDR1 is MNHEY and CDR2 is SVGAGI. CDR3 region: CASKLAGSHEQYF. The CDR3, as DNA: TGTGCCAGCAAGCTAGCGGGGTCCCACGAGCAGTACTTC.

This chain joins TRBV5-3 and TRBJ1-1; D remains unclear. TRBV5-3 is reported as an ORF; its role is uncertain. V dropped 5 bases and J dropped 4 bases, with 9 bases sitting between them. The CDR3 sequence is 12 residues long. The CDR3 region has the DNA TGTGCCAGAAGATGCCCCACCACTGAAGCTTTCTTT. Translation gives CARRCPTTEAFF.

In this sample, this clone turned up once. The chain combines TRBV5-8 with TRBJ1-5; D is undetermined. CDR1 is SGHTS, CDR2 YDEGEE, per germline. Trimming cost V 1 base and J 1 base, with 3 bases left between them. CDR3 length: 13 residues. As DNA, the CDR3 is TGTGCCAGCAGCTTGAACAGCAATCAGCCCCAGCATTTT. Its translation: CASSLNSNQPQHF. The variable domain in full, completed from reference TRBV5-8 and TRBJ1-5, reads EAGVTQSPTHLIKTRGQQATLRCSPISGHTSVYWYQQALGLGLQFLLWYDEGEERNRGNFPPRFSGRQFPNYSSELNVNALELEDSALYLCASSLNSNQPQHFGDGTRLSIL.

This chain links TRBV6-1 with TRBJ2-7, with 9 bases fitting TRBD1. This CDR3 region has 16 residues. V shed 1 base, J shed 5 bases, and the junction held 9 bases outside the gene matches. Germline CDR1 and CDR2: MNHNS and SASEGT. The DNA for the CDR3 is TGTGCCAGCAGTGAAGTTTCCGGACAGGGGAGAAACGAGCAGTACTTC. Translated: CASSEVSGQGRNEQYF.

The gene calls are TRBV2 and TRBJ2-5; TRBD1 agrees at 9 bases. The CDR3 length is 16 residues. Germline V gives CDR1 SNHLY, CDR2 FYNNEI. Trimming removed 3 bases from V and 0 bases from J; junction bases left unmatched: 5. CDR3 sequence (DNA): TGTGCCAGCAGTGAGATGGGGACAGGGAACCAAGAGACCCAGTACTTC. This codes for CASSEMGTGNQETQYF.

This clone has a single count. The chain links TRBV10-3 to TRBJ2-1; tentatively, D is TRBD1 (6 bases). V was clipped by 1 base and J by 9 bases, with 13 bases between them. Germline V gene lookup returns CDR1 ENHRY and CDR2 SYGVKD. The CDR3 spans 14 residues. In DNA form, the CDR3 reads TGTGCCATCAGTGAGTTGGAAGGGGGTACTGAGCAGTTCTTC. It specifies CAISELEGGTEQFF.

This chain joins TRBV11-2 and TRBJ1-2; 10 positions match TRBD1. Trimming cost V 5 bases and J 8 bases; bases outside gene matches: 11. The CDR3 totals 15 residues. CDR1 SGHAT and CDR2 FQNNGV come from the germline V gene. CDR3 sequence (DNA): TGTGCCAGCAGCACGACAGGGGGCGTGCATAAGGGCTACACCTTC. Its translation is CASSTTGGVHKGYTF.

The chain links TRBV7-9 to TRBJ2-7; 9 bases map to TRBD2. Germline V CDR1 and CDR2: SEHNR, FQNEAQ (reference sequence). V gave up 4 bases and J gave up 4 bases; unmatched junction bases: 11. CDR3 length: 16 residues. DNA for the CDR3: TGTGCCAGCAGCTCCCCTGGGGCTAGCGGGGTTTACGAGCAGTACTTC. Translating gives CASSSPGASGVYEQYF.

The chain couples TRBV5-1 to TRBJ2-6; the D gene is possibly TRBD1 (6 bases). CDR3 length: 20 amino acids. Trimming removed 0 bases at V and 0 bases at J, with 19 bases between. The germline V gene has CDR1 SGHRS and CDR2 YFSETQ. CDR3: CASSLALGAGSDSGANVLTF. In nucleotides, the CDR3 is TGCGCCAGCAGCTTGGCTTTGGGGGCTGGATCCGACTCTGGGGCCAACGTCCTGACTTTC.

This clone has more than one count but fewer than ten. This chain links TRBV6-5 with TRBJ1-3; no clear D. Germline V gene data show CDR1 as MNHEY and CDR2 as SVGAGI. The germline V and J ends were trimmed by 4 bases and 0 bases, with 7 bases remaining between them. The CDR3 length is 14 residues. The CDR3 region is CASSSEISGNTIYF. The DNA for the CDR3 is TGTGCCAGCAGTTCCGAAATCTCTGGAAACACCATATATTTT.

The J gene is TRBJ1-4, the V gene TRBV3-1 (or the pseudogene TRBV3-2), with a weak D call TRBD1 (6 bases). Trimming removed 4 bases from V and 1 base from J, with 19 bases in between. Germline-derived CDR1 and CDR2 are LGHDT and YNNKEL (reference sequence). The CDR3 length is 18 residues. CDR3 sequence: CASSPGTPLVLTNEKLFF. The CDR3 DNA sequence: TGTGCCAGCAGCCCCGGGACACCACTTGTTTTAACTAATGAAAAACTGTTTTTT.

The rearrangement links TRBV4-1 to TRBJ2-5, with a weak D call TRBD2 (5 bases). The germline CDR1 and CDR2 sequences are MGHRA and YSYEKL. Trimming removed 1 base at V and 4 bases at J, with 10 bases between. The CDR3 has 14 amino acids. The CDR3, as DNA: TGCGCCAGCAGCCAAGTTCGGGATCCAGAGACCCAGTACTTC. Encoded protein: CASSQVRDPETQYF.

This clone was detected a few times. The chain carries TRBV6-1 and TRBJ2-4; weak D call: TRBD1 (6 bases). This CDR3 contains 16 residues. Germline V gene lookup returns CDR1 MNHNS and CDR2 SASEGT. Trimming cost V 1 base and J 6 bases, with 16 bases left between them. The CDR3 DNA reads as TGTGCCAGCAGTGAAGTTCTGGGGCAGGGGAGAAACATTCAGTACTTC. It is translated as CASSEVLGQGRNIQYF.

The chain recombines TRBV18 with TRBJ2-1, with 8 bases identical to TRBD2. V dropped 0 bases and J dropped 1; count of bases not matched to a gene: 8. Germline CDR1 and CDR2: KGHSH and LQKENI. CDR3 size: 18 residues. Here the CDR3 DNA reads TGTGCCAGCTCACCACCAGCGGGGGCCCGTTTGTCCTACAATGAGCAGTTCTTC. It yields the protein CASSPPAGARLSYNEQFF.

The V call is TRBV10-3, the J call TRBJ2-7; D is undetermined. Trimming took off 6 bases at V and 3 bases at J, with 15 bases between the two ends. The germline CDR1 and CDR2 sequences are ENHRY and SYGVKD. The CDR3 contains 14 residues. As DNA, the CDR3 is TGTGCCATCAGGGCCACGGGTCAGGACTACGAGCAGTACTTC. This translates into CAIRATGQDYEQYF.

The chain links TRBV30 to TRBJ2-1, with 7 bases identical to TRBD2. The CDR3 runs 16 residues. The V gene's germline CDR1 is GTSNPN and CDR2 SVGIG (reference sequence). J was trimmed by 1 base and V by 1 base; bases with no gene match: 7. This chain's CDR3 is CAWSAPRRGSYNEQFF. CDR3 coding DNA: TGTGCCTGGAGTGCCCCCCGGCGGGGGTCCTACAATGAGCAGTTCTTC.

The rearrangement joins TRBV10-3 to TRBJ1-5; 7 nucleotides agree with TRBD1. CDR3 length: 14 amino acids. The V gene's germline CDR1 is ENHRY and CDR2 SYGVKD. The junction had 7 bases not matched to a gene; V was cut back by 6 bases and J by 5 bases. This CDR3 reads CAISKSQGDQPQHF. CDR3 DNA: TGTGCCATCAGCAAAAGTCAGGGGGATCAGCCCCAGCATTTT.

This sequence joins TRBV21-1 and TRBJ1-3; TRBD1, the D gene given by the table, was not confirmed from the DNA. TRBV21-1 is assigned pseudogene status. CDR3 size: 16 residues. This CDR3 is CASSKRQILSGNTIYF. The CDR3 DNA follows: TGTGCCAGCAGCAAAAGACAGATCCTCTCTGGAAACACCATATATTTT.

The chain links TRBV11-2 to TRBJ2-7, with a possible D match to TRBD1 (6 bases). CDR3 size: 13 residues. Per germline, CDR1 SGHAT and CDR2 FQNNGV. The V and J ends lost 5 bases and 4 bases respectively, with 12 bases between them. CDR3 sequence (DNA): TGTGCCAGCAGCCGTACAGGGTCATACGAGCAGTACTTC. It codes for CASSRTGSYEQYF.

The V gene is TRBV5-8, the J gene TRBJ1-5, with D maybe TRBD1 (5 bases). CDR1 and CDR2 from the germline V gene are SGHTS and YDEGEE. This CDR3 contains 15 residues. V lost 1 base and J 0 bases, leaving 8 bases between the germline ends. For the CDR3, the DNA is TGTGCCAGCAGCTTGAAGGGGCGTAGCAATCAGCCCCAGCATTTT. Amino acid sequence: CASSLKGRSNQPQHF.

The V call is TRBV6-6, the J call TRBJ1-3; D gene uncertain. Germline CDR1 is MNHNY and CDR2 is SVGAGI (reference sequence). Trimming removed 2 bases from V and 1 base from J, with 12 bases in between. The CDR3 is 16 residues long. CDR3 protein: CASSYPPGVSGNTIYF. The DNA of the CDR3 is TGTGCCAGCAGTTACCCCCCCGGGGTTTCTGGAAACACCATATATTTT.

V gene TRBV6-6 combines with J gene TRBJ2-2; TRBD1 is a possible D gene (6 bases). Trimming removed 0 bases at V and 7 bases at J, with 9 bases between. The CDR3 has 14 residues. Germline lookup yields CDR1 MNHNY and CDR2 SVGAGI (reference sequence). The chain's CDR3 is CASSYSIRGGELFF. The DNA of the CDR3 is TGTGCCAGCAGTTACTCGATCAGGGGCGGGGAGCTGTTTTTT.

The chain has TRBV5-1 and TRBJ1-3, with a tentative D call TRBD1 (5 bases). Looked up from germline, CDR1 is SGHRS and CDR2 is YFSETQ. The germline V and J ends were trimmed by 0 bases and 0 bases, with 16 bases remaining between them. The CDR3 sequence is 18 residues long. The CDR3 coding sequence is TGCGCCAGCAGCTTGGCCGCTAGGGGAGTTGGCTCTGGAAACACCATATATTTT. Translating gives CASSLAARGVGSGNTIYF.

The genes are TRBV19 and TRBJ1-2; unclear D gene. The CDR3 extends over 13 amino acids. Germline CDR1 reads LNHDA; CDR2 reads SQIVND (reference sequence). Deletions cut 3 bases from V and 8 bases from J, with 13 bases between. Here the CDR3 DNA reads TGTGCCAGTAGTATCGACCTCGTAGGAGGCTACACCTTC. It specifies CASSIDLVGGYTF.